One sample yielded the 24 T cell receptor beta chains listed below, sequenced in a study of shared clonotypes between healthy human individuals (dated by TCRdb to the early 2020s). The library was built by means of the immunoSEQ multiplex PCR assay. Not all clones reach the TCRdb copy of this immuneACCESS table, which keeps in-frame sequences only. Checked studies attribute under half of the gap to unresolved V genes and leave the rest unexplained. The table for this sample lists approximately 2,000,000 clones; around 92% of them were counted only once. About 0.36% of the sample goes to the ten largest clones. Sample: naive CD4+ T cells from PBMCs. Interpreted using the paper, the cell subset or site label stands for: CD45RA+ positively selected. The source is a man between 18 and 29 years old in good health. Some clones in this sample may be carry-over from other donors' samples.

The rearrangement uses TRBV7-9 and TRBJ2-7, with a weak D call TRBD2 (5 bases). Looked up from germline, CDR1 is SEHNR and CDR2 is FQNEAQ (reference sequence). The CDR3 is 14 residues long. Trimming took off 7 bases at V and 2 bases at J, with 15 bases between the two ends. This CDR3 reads CASTIPGDTYEQYF. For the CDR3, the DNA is TGTGCCAGCACCATCCCCGGGGATACCTACGAGCAGTACTTC. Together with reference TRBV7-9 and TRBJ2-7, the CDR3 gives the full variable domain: DTGVSQNPRHKITKRGQNVTFRCDPISEHNRLYWYRQTLGQGPEFLTYFQNEAQLEKSRLLSDRFSAERPKGSFSTLEIQRTEQGDSAMYLCASTIPGDTYEQYFGPGTRLTVT.

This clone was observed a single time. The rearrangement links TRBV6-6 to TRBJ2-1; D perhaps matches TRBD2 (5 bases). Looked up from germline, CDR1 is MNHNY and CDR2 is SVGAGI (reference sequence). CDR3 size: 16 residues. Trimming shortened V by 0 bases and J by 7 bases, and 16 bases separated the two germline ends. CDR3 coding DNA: TGTGCCAGCAGTTACTCGATTTGGCTAGCCGAGAATGAGCAGTTCTTC. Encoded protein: CASSYSIWLAENEQFF.

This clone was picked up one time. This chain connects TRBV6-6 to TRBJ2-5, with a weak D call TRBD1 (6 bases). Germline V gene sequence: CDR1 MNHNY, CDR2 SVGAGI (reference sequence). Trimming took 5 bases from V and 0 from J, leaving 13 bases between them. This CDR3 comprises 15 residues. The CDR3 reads CASSQGSLYQETQYF. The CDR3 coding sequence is TGTGCCAGCAGTCAGGGGTCTCTGTACCAAGAGACCCAGTACTTC.

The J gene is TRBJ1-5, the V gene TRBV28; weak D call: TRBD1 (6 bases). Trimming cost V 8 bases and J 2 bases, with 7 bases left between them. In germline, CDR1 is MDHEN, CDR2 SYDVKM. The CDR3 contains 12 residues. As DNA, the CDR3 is TGTGCCAGCGGGGGCGGCAATCAGCCCCAGCATTTT. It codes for CASGGGNQPQHF.

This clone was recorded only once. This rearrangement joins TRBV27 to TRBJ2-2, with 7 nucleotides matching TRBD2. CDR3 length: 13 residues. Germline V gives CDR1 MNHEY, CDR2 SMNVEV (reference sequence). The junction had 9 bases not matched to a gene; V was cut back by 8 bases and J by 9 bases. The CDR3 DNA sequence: TGTGCCAGCCAGTCGCGGGGGACCCGGGAGCTGTTTTTT. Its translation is CASQSRGTRELFF.

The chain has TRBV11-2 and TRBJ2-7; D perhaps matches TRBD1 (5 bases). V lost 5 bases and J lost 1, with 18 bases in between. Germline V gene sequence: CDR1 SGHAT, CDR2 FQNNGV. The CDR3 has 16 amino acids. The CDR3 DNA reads TGTGCCAGCAGCCAAGTTAGGACATTCGTTTCCTACGAGCAGTACTTC. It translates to CASSQVRTFVSYEQYF.

CDR3 sequence (DNA): TGTGCCATCAGTGGGCTAGGACAGTCCTACGAGCAGTACTTC. This translates into CAISGLGQSYEQYF. V gene TRBV10-3 combines with J gene TRBJ2-7, with D perhaps matching TRBD1 (6 bases). The CDR3 loop spans 14 amino acids. Germline CDR1 reads ENHRY; CDR2 reads SYGVKD. V was trimmed by 4 bases and J by 1 base, leaving 11 bases between them.

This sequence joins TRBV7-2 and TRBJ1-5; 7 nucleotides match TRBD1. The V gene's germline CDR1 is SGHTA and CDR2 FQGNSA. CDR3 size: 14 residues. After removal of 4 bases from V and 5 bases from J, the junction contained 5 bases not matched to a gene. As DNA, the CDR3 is TGTGCCAGCAGCTCGGACAGGACATATCAGCCCCAGCATTTT. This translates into CASSSDRTYQPQHF.

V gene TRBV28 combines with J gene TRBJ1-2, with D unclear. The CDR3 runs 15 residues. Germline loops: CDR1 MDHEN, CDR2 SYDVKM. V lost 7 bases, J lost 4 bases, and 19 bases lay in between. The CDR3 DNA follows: TGTGCCAGCACCCAGAACGAGACCCCGGGCTATGGCTACACCTTC. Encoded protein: CASTQNETPGYGYTF.

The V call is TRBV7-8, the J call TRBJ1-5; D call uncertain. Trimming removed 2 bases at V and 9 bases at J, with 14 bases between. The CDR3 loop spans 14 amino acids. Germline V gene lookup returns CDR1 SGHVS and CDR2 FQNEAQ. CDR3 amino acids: CASSLSGGLGPQHF. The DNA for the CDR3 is TGTGCCAGCAGCTTATCGGGCGGCCTCGGGCCCCAGCATTTT.

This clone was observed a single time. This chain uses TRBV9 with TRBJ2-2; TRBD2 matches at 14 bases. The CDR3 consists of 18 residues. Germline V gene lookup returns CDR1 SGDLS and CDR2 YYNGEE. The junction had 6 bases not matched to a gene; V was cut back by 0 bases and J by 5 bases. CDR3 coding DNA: TGTGCCAGCAGCGTAGCGGGGACTAGCGGGAGTAGTACCGGGGAGCTGTTTTTT. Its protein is CASSVAGTSGSSTGELFF.

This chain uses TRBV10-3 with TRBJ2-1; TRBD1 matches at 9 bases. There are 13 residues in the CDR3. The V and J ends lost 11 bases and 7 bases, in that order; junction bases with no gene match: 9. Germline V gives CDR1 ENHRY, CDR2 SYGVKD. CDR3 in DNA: TGTGCCGGGGGGACAGGGAGGGGTAATGAGCAGTTCTTC. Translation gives CAGGTGRGNEQFF.

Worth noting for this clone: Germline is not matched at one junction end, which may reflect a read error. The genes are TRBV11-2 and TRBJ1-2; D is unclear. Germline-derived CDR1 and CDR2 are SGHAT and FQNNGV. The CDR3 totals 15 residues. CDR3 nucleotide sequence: TGTGCCAGCAGCATAGACGTAGGCACATACTCGGGCTACACCTTC. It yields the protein CASSIDVGTYSGYTF.

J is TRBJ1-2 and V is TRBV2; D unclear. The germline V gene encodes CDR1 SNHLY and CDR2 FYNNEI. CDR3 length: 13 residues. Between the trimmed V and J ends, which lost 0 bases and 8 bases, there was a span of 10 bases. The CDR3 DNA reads TGTGCCAGCAGTGAAGCCCCCGCTAGCGGCTACACCTTC. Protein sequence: CASSEAPASGYTF. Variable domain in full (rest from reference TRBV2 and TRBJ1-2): EPEVTQTPSHQVTQMGQEVILRCVPISNHLYFYWYRQILGQKVEFLVSFYNNEISEKSEIFDDQFSVERPDGSNFTLKIRSTKLEDSAMYFCASSEAPASGYTFGSGTRLTVV.

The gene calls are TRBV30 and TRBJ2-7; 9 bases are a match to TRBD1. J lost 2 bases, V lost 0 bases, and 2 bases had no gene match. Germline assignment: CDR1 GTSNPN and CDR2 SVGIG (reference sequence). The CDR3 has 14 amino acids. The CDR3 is CAWSVDRGPYEQYF. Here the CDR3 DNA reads TGTGCCTGGAGTGTGGACAGGGGACCCTACGAGCAGTACTTC. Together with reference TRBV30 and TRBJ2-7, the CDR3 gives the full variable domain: SQTIHQWPATLVQPVGSPLSLECTVEGTSNPNLYWYRQAAGRGLQLLFYSVGIGQISSEVPQNLSASRPQDRQFILSSKKLLLSDSGFYLCAWSVDRGPYEQYFGPGTRLTVT.

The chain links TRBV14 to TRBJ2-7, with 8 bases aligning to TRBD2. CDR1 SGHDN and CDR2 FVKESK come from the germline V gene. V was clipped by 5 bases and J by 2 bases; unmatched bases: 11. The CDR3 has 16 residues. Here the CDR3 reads CASSKYLLAEPYEQYF. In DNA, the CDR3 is TGTGCCAGCAGCAAATACCTACTAGCGGAACCCTACGAGCAGTACTTC. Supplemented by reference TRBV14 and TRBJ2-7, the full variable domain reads EAGVTQFPSHSVIEKGQTVTLRCDPISGHDNLYWYRRVMGKEIKFLLHFVKESKQDESGMPNNRFLAERTGGTYSTLKVQPAELEDSGVYFCASSKYLLAEPYEQYFGPGTRLTVT.

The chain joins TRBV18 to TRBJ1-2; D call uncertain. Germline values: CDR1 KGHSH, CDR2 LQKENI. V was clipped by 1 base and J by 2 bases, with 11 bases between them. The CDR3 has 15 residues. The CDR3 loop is CASSPQSAGNYGYTF. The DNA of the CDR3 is TGTGCCAGCTCACCACAGTCCGCGGGAAACTATGGCTACACCTTC.

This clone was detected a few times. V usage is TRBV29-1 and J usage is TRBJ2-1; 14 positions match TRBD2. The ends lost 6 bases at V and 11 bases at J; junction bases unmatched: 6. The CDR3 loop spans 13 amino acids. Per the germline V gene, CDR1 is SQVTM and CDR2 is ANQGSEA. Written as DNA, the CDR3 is TGCAGCGTCGGGGGACTAGCGGGAGCGAAGCAGTTCTTC. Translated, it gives CSVGGLAGAKQFF.

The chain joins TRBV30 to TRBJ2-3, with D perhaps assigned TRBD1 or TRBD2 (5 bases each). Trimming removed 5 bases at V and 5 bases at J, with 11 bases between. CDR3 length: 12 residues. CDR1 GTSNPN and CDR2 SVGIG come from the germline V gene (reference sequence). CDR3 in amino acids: CAWAEGLDTQYF. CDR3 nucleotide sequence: TGTGCCTGGGCCGAGGGGTTAGATACGCAGTATTTT. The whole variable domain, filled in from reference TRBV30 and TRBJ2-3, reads SQTIHQWPATLVQPVGSPLSLECTVEGTSNPNLYWYRQAAGRGLQLLFYSVGIGQISSEVPQNLSASRPQDRQFILSSKKLLLSDSGFYLCAWAEGLDTQYFGPGTRLTVL.

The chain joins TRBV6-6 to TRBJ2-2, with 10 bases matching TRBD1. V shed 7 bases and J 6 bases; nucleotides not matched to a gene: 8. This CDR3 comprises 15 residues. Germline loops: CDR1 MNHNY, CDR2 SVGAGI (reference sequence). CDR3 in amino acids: CASNRQGAVPGELFF. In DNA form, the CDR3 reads TGTGCCAGCAATCGACAGGGGGCGGTCCCCGGGGAGCTGTTTTTT.

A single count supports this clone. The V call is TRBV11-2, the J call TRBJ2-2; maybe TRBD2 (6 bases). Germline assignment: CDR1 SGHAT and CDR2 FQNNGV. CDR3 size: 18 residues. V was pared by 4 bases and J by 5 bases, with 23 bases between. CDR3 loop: CASSWVRGSPNYTGELFF. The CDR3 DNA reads TGTGCCAGCAGCTGGGTTCGGGGGAGCCCGAATTATACCGGGGAGCTGTTTTTT.

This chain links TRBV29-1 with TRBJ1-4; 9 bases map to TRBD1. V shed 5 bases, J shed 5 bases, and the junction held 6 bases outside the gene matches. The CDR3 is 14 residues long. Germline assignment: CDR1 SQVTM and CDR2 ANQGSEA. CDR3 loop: CSVFGTGSNEKLFF. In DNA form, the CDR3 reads TGCAGCGTTTTCGGGACAGGGTCCAATGAAAAACTGTTTTTT.

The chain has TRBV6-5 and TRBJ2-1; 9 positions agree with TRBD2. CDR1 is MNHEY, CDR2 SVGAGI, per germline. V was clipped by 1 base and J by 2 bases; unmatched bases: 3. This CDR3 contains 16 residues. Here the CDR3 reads CASSYYASGAYNEQFF. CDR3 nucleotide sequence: TGTGCCAGCAGTTACTATGCTAGCGGGGCCTACAATGAGCAGTTCTTC.

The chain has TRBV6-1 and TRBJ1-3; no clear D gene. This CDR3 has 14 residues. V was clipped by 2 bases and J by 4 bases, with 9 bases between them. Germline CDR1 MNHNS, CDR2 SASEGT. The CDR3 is CASSEIFGGNTIYF. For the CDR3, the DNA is TGTGCCAGCAGTGAAATTTTTGGCGGAAACACCATATATTTT.